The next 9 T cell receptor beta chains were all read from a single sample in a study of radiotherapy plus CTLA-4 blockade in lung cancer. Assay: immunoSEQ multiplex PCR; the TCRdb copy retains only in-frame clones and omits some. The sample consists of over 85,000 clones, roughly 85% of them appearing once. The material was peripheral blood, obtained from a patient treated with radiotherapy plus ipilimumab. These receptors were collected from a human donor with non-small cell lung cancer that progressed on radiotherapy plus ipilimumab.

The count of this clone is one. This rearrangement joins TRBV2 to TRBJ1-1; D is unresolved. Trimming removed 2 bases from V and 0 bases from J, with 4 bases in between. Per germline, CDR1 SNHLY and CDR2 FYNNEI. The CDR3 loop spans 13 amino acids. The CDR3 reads CASSERMNTEAFF. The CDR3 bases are TGTGCCAGCAGTGAACGAATGAACACTGAAGCTTTCTTT.

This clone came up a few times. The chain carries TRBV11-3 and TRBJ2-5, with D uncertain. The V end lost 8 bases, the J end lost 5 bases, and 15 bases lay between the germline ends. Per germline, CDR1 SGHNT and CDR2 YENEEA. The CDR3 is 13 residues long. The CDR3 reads CASDKIGGETQYF. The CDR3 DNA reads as TGTGCCAGCGACAAAATAGGTGGGGAGACCCAGTACTTC.

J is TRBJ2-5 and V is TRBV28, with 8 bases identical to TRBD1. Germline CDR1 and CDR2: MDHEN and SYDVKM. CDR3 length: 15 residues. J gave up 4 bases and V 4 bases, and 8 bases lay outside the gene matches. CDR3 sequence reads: CASSSRTGMGETQYF. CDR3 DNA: TGTGCCAGCAGTTCTAGGACAGGGATGGGAGAGACCCAGTACTTC.

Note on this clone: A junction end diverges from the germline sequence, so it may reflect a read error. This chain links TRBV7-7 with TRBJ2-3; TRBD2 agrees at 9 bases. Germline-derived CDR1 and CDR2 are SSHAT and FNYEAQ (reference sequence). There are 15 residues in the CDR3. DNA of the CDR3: TGTGCTAGCAGCCCGACTAGCGGCGGGACAGATACGCAGTATTTT. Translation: CASSPTSGGTDTQYF.

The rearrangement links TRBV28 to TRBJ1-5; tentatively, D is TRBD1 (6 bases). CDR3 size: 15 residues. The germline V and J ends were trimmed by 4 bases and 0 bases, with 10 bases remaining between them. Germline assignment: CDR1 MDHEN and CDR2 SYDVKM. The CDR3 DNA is TGTGCCAGCAGTTACCAGGGGATTAGCAATCAGCCCCAGCATTTT. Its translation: CASSYQGISNQPQHF.

CDR3 sequence reads: CASSSFGGGGGRVSYEQYF. The CDR3 nucleotides read TGTGCCAGCAGCTCCTTCGGAGGGGGCGGGGGTAGAGTTTCCTACGAGCAGTACTTC. V and J are TRBV7-9 and TRBJ2-7; TRBD1 or TRBD2 may be the D gene (7 bases each). CDR1 SEHNR and CDR2 FQNEAQ come from the germline V gene (reference sequence). CDR3 size: 19 residues. The V end lost 4 bases, the J end lost 1 base, and 26 bases lay between the germline ends.

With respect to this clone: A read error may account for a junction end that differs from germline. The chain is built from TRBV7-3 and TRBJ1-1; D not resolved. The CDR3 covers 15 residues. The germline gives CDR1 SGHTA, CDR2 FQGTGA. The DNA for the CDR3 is TGTGCCAACAGCTTAGAAGGATCCGGGAACACTGAAGCTTTCTTT. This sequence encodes CANSLEGSGNTEAFF.

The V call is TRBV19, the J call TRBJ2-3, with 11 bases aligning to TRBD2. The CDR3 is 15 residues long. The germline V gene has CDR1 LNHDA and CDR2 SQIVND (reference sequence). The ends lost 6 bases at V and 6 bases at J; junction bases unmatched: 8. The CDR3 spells CASSPVAGGSDTQYF. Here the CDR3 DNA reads TGTGCCAGTAGCCCCGTAGCGGGAGGGTCGGATACGCAGTATTTT.

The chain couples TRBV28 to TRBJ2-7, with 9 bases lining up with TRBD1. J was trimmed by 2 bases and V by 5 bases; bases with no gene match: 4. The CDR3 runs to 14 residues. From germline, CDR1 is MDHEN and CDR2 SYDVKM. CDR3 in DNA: TGTGCCAGCAGTCTACAGGGGGCCCCCTACGAGCAGTACTTC. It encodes CASSLQGAPYEQYF.